Following are 17 T cell receptor beta chains from one sample sequenced in a study of blood T cell repertoires in COVID-19. Profiled with immunoSEQ multiplex PCR; TCRdb holds only in-frame clones, not every one. The sample contains tens of thousands of clones, 87% of which appear only once. Sequenced sample: peripheral blood. Receptor source: a human donor with acute or convalescent COVID-19. The donor label of this sample is uncertain.

The rearrangement links TRBV18 to TRBJ1-2, with D tentatively TRBD1 (5 bases). Germline lookup yields CDR1 KGHSH and CDR2 LQKENI. The CDR3 totals 14 residues. V lost 0 bases, J lost 8 bases, and 13 bases lay in between. The CDR3 loop is CASSPPGDSPGYTF. The CDR3 DNA reads as TGTGCCAGCTCACCACCGGGGGACTCACCAGGCTACACCTTC.

The chain carries TRBV7-2 and TRBJ2-2, with D perhaps matching TRBD2 (7 bases). The germline V gene has CDR1 SGHTA and CDR2 FQGNSA. The CDR3 runs 15 residues. As DNA, the CDR3 is TGTGCAGCTGTAATGGGGGGGCTACAGACCGGGGAGCTGTTTTTT. Its translation is CAAVMGGLQTGELFF.

V gene TRBV19 combines with J gene TRBJ1-2, with 7 bases that match TRBD1. CDR3 length: 15 amino acids. V shed 5 bases, J shed 1 base, and the junction held 7 bases outside the gene matches. From germline, CDR1 is LNHDA and CDR2 SQIVND (reference sequence). CDR3: CASSSRDSNNYGYTF. CDR3 DNA: TGTGCCAGTAGTTCACGGGACAGTAATAACTATGGCTACACCTTC.

In DNA form, the CDR3 reads TGTGCCAGCTCACCACCGGCAGGGTCCTACGAGCAGTACTTC. It codes for CASSPPAGSYEQYF. This chain uses TRBV18 with TRBJ2-7, with D possibly matching TRBD1 (5 bases). Trimming removed 0 bases from V and 1 base from J, with 7 bases in between. Germline loops: CDR1 KGHSH, CDR2 LQKENI. CDR3 size: 14 residues.

This chain uses TRBV5-1 with TRBJ2-3; 10 bases align to TRBD2. The CDR3 spans 16 residues. The trim removed 3 bases at V and 4 bases at J, leaving 8 bases unmatched. Germline assignment: CDR1 SGHRS and CDR2 YFSETQ. CDR3 region: CASSSSGGAGADTQYF. In DNA form, the CDR3 reads TGCGCCAGCAGCTCGAGCGGGGGGGCCGGGGCAGATACGCAGTATTTT.

This sequence joins TRBV18 and TRBJ2-5, with 10 bases lining up with TRBD1. The ends lost 11 bases at V and 4 bases at J; junction bases unmatched: 7. This CDR3 is built from 13 residues. The germline CDR1 and CDR2 sequences are KGHSH and LQKENI. The CDR3 nucleotides are TGTGCCGCCGGGACAGGGGTAGGAGAGACCCAGTACTTC. Translating it yields CAAGTGVGETQYF.

The chain couples TRBV19 to TRBJ1-2; D call uncertain. The germline V and J ends were trimmed by 9 bases and 3 bases, with 17 bases remaining between them. The CDR3 runs to 14 residues. Germline CDR1 reads LNHDA; CDR2 reads SQIVND (reference sequence). The CDR3 is CASKKGGRDYGYTF. CDR3 DNA sequence: TGTGCCAGCAAAAAGGGAGGGCGTGACTATGGCTACACCTTC.

In this sample, this clone turned up once. This CDR3 reads CATSREAGSRTGELFF. The CDR3 DNA is TGTGCCACCAGCAGAGAGGCGGGATCGCGGACCGGGGAGCTGTTTTTT. This chain uses TRBV15 with TRBJ2-2; D is possibly TRBD2 (6 bases). V was pared by 0 bases and J by 5 bases, with 13 bases between. Looked up from germline, CDR1 is LNHNV and CDR2 is YYDKDF (reference sequence). The CDR3 runs 16 residues.

This clone turned up a few times. V usage is TRBV5-4 and J usage is TRBJ1-4, with 8 bases that match TRBD1. The length of the CDR3 is 16 residues. V lost 0 bases and J lost 8; bases outside the gene matches: 9. Germline V gene lookup returns CDR1 SGHNT and CDR2 YYREEE (reference sequence). The CDR3 reads CASSLGLGQGEEKLFF. The CDR3 nucleotides are TGTGCCAGCAGCTTGGGGTTAGGACAGGGTGAAGAAAAACTGTTTTTT.

This chain uses TRBV5-5 with TRBJ2-3, with TRBD1 matching 8 bases. The ends lost 4 bases at V and 5 bases at J; junction bases unmatched: 3. The CDR3 sequence is 13 residues long. Germline V gene lookup returns CDR1 SGHKS and CDR2 YYEKEE (reference sequence). In DNA form, the CDR3 reads TGTGCCAGCAGCCGACAGGGGCAAGATACGCAGTATTTT. Its protein product is CASSRQGQDTQYF. Full variable domain (outside the CDR3, taken from reference TRBV5-5 and TRBJ2-3): DAGVTQSPTHLIKTRGQQVTLRCSPISGHKSVSWYQQVLGQGPQFIFQYYEKEERGRGNFPDRFSARQFPNYSSELNVNALLLGDSALYLCASSRQGQDTQYFGPGTRLTVL.

The gene calls are TRBV5-1 and TRBJ2-1; 10 nucleotides match TRBD2. This CDR3 region has 15 residues. V shed 4 bases and J 3 bases; nucleotides not matched to a gene: 4. Germline V gene data show CDR1 as SGHRS and CDR2 as YFSETQ. CDR3 sequence: CASSEGLADYNEQFF. DNA of the CDR3: TGCGCCAGCAGCGAAGGACTAGCGGACTACAATGAGCAGTTCTTC.

The CDR3 DNA follows: TGTGCCAGCAGCTTCTACGGGAGGGCCGAAGATACGCAGTATTTT. Translation: CASSFYGRAEDTQYF. V and J are TRBV11-3 and TRBJ2-3; 8 bases match TRBD2. The length of the CDR3 is 15 residues. The germline CDR1 and CDR2 sequences are SGHNT and YENEEA. Trimming at V came to 3 bases and at J to 5 bases, leaving 7 bases not matched to a gene.

The rearrangement links TRBV14 to TRBJ2-7, with TRBD1 as a possible D gene (5 bases). Germline V lookup: CDR1 SGHDN, CDR2 FVKESK. The CDR3 length is 14 residues. The ends were cut back, 3 bases at V and 4 bases at J, with 13 bases in the middle. DNA of the CDR3: TGTGCCAGCAGCCAGAACCAGGGTGGGTACGAGCAGTACTTC. This sequence encodes CASSQNQGGYEQYF. Complete variable domain (other parts from reference TRBV14 and TRBJ2-7): EAGVTQFPSHSVIEKGQTVTLRCDPISGHDNLYWYRRVMGKEIKFLLHFVKESKQDESGMPNNRFLAERTGGTYSTLKVQPAELEDSGVYFCASSQNQGGYEQYFGPGTRLTVT.

The chain carries TRBV5-1 and TRBJ2-7; D is possibly TRBD1 (7 bases). The ends were cut back, 0 bases at V and 4 bases at J, with 11 bases in the middle. Germline lookup yields CDR1 SGHRS and CDR2 YFSETQ. The CDR3 is made up of 14 amino acids. The DNA for the CDR3 is TGCGCCAGCAGCTTGGAACCAGGGGGGTACGAGCAGTACTTC. This encodes CASSLEPGGYEQYF.

This sequence joins TRBV19 and TRBJ1-2; the D gene is possibly TRBD1 (6 bases). The V and J ends lost 3 bases and 4 bases respectively, with 18 bases between them. The CDR3 is 16 amino acids. Germline CDR1 is LNHDA and CDR2 is SQIVND (reference sequence). The CDR3 DNA reads TGTGCCAGTAGTATTTCAGGGGTTGGCGGTATCTATGGCTACACCTTC. The encoded protein is CASSISGVGGIYGYTF.

This clone was recorded once. Its ends do not fully match the called genes, so a read error is possible. V gene TRBV3-1 (or the pseudogene TRBV3-2) combines with J gene TRBJ2-5; a possible D gene is TRBD1 (6 bases). The CDR3 contains 13 residues. Looked up from germline, CDR1 is LGHDT and CDR2 is YNNKEL (reference sequence). The CDR3 DNA reads TGTGCCAGCAGTCAAGACAGGCAAGAGACCCAGTACTTC. It is translated as CASSQDRQETQYF.

The genes are TRBV5-5 and TRBJ2-2; 8 bases agree with TRBD2. The CDR3 consists of 17 residues. Per germline, CDR1 SGHKS and CDR2 YYEKEE (reference sequence). The junction had 9 bases not matched to a gene; V was cut back by 1 base and J by 4 bases. CDR3 sequence (DNA): TGTGCCAGCAGCTTGAAACGCGGGGGGTCGGGCACCGGGGAGCTGTTTTTT. This encodes CASSLKRGGSGTGELFF. The variable domain in full, with the rest retrieved from reference TRBV5-5 and TRBJ2-2, is DAGVTQSPTHLIKTRGQQVTLRCSPISGHKSVSWYQQVLGQGPQFIFQYYEKEERGRGNFPDRFSARQFPNYSSELNVNALLLGDSALYLCASSLKRGGSGTGELFFGEGSRLTVL.